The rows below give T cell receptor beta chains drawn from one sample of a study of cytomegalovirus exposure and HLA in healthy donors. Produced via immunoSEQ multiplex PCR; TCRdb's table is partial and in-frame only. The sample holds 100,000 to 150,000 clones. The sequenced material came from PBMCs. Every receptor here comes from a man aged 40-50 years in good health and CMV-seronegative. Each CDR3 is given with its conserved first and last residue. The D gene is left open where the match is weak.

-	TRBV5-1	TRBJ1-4	CASSLMGANEKLFF	TGCGCCAGCAGCTTGATGGGGGCCAATGAAAAACTGTTTTTT
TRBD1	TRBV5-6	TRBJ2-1	CASSSDRDNYNEQFF	TGTGCCAGCAGCTCGGACAGGGATAATTACAATGAGCAGTTCTTC
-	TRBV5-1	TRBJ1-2	CASSHGQSYGYTF	TGCGCCAGCAGCCATGGCCAGTCCTATGGCTACACCTTC
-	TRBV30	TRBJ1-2	CAWSTRSREAGYTF	TGTGCCTGGAGTACTAGGTCGCGAGAGGCTGGCTACACCTTC
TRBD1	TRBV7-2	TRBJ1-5	CASGWDRGDQPQHF	TGTGCCTCCGGTTGGGACAGGGGCGATCAGCCCCAGCATTTT
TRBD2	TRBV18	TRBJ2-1	CASSPLTSGSSYNEQFF	TGTGCCAGCTCACCACTCACTAGCGGGAGCTCCTACAATGAGCAGTTCTTC
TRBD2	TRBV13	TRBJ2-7	CASSALAGDFISYEQYF	TGTGCCAGCAGCGCACTAGCGGGAGACTTTATATCCTACGAGCAGTACTTC
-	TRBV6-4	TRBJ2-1	CASSQFSYPNEQFF	TGTGCCAGCAGCCAATTCTCCTATCCCAATGAGCAGTTCTTC
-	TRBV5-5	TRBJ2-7	CASSTGTTSYEQYF	TGTGCCAGCAGCACCGGGACAACAAGCTACGAGCAGTACTTC
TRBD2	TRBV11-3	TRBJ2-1	CASSPTGGRSYNEQFF	TGTGCCAGCAGCCCGACGGGGGGGAGGTCCTACAATGAGCAGTTCTTC
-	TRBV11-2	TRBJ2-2	CASSLRGASNTGELFF	TGTGCCAGCAGCTTACGGGGGGCGTCCAACACCGGGGAGCTGTTTTTT
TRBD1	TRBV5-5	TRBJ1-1	CASSLMGTGSEAFF	TGTGCCAGCAGCTTGATGGGGACAGGGTCTGAAGCTTTCTTT
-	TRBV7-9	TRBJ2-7	CASRLTGSSYEQYF	TGTGCCAGCAGACTGACGGGGTCTTCCTACGAGCAGTACTTC
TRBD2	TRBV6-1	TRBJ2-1	CASSEVAGYEQFF	TGTGCCAGCAGTGAGGTAGCGGGATATGAGCAGTTCTTC
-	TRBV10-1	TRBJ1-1	CASNRSPESNTEAFF	TGCGCCAGCAACCGGAGCCCCGAGAGCAACACTGAAGCTTTCTTT
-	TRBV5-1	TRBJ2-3	CASSFDSPRGTDTQYF	TGCGCCAGCAGCTTTGACAGTCCCAGAGGCACAGATACGCAGTATTTT
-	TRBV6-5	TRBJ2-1	CASSSRVGEQFF	TGTGCCAGCAGCAGCAGGGTTGGGGAGCAGTTCTTC
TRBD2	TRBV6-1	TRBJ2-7	CASSELPQASGKVEQYF	TGTGCCAGCAGTGAACTTCCCCAGGCTAGCGGGAAAGTCGAGCAGTACTTC
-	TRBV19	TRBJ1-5	CASKRIQGTGNQPQHF	TGTGCCAGCAAGAGGATCCAGGGAACGGGCAATCAGCCCCAGCATTTT
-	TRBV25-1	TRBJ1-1	CASSGRQSGVRPEAFF	TGTGCCAGCAGTGGGAGACAGTCCGGAGTTCGTCCTGAAGCTTTCTTT
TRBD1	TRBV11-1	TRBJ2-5	CASSSQGLGTQYF	TGTGCCAGCAGCTCACAGGGGCTTGGGACCCAGTACTTC
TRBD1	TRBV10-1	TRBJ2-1	CASSPPGQSYNEQFF	TGCGCCAGCAGTCCTCCGGGACAGTCCTACAATGAGCAGTTCTTC
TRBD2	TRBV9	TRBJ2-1	CASSVSLQGGSSYNEQFF	TGTGCCAGCAGCGTATCATTGCAGGGAGGGAGCTCCTACAATGAGCAGTTCTTC
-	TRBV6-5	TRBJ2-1	CASSYTRSGGEQFF	TGTGCCAGCAGTTACACAAGATCTGGAGGAGAGCAGTTCTTC
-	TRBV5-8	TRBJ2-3	CASSFVGSLKTDTQYF	TGTGCCAGCAGCTTCGTGGGCTCGTTGAAAACAGATACGCAGTATTTT
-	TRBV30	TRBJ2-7	CAWSRRWLGDYEQYF	TGTGCCTGGAGCCGCCGGTGGCTGGGCGACTACGAGCAGTACTTC
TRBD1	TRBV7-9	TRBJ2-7	CASSLAQGTGEFYEQYF	TGTGCCAGCAGCTTAGCGCAGGGGACAGGAGAATTCTACGAGCAGTACTTC
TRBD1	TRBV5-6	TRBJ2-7	CASSSAGQGTPEQYF	TGTGCCAGCAGCTCGGCGGGACAGGGCACCCCCGAGCAGTACTTC
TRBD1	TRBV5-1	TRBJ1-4	CASSEGQGNEKLFF	TGCGCCAGCAGCGAGGGACAGGGGAATGAAAAACTGTTTTTT
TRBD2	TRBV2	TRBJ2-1	CASSVAGAKTGEQFF	TGTGCCAGCAGTGTAGCGGGAGCAAAAACGGGTGAGCAGTTCTTC
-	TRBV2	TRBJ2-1	CASSGGGISYNEQFF	TGTGCCAGCAGTGGAGGCGGGATCAGCTACAATGAGCAGTTCTTC
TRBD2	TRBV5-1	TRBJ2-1	CASSTGLAGVIDEQFF	TGCGCCAGCAGCACAGGACTAGCGGGAGTAATTGATGAGCAGTTCTTC
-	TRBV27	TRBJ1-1	CASSRFSTEAFF	TGTGCCAGCAGCCGATTCAGCACTGAAGCTTTCTTT
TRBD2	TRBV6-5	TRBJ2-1	CASSYFRTSGLDEQFF	TGTGCCAGCAGTTACTTCCGGACTAGCGGACTGGATGAGCAGTTCTTC
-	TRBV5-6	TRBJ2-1	CASSPHRDFRNQNEQFF	TGTGCCAGCAGCCCGCATCGGGACTTTCGCAATCAAAATGAGCAGTTCTTC
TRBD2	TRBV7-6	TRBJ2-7	CASSFSVAGGTYEQYF	TGTGCCAGCAGCTTCTCAGTAGCGGGAGGAACCTACGAGCAGTACTTC
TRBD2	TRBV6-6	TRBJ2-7	CASTLAGGSYEQYF	TGTGCCAGCACCCTAGCGGGAGGCTCCTACGAGCAGTACTTC
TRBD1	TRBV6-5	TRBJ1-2	CASSRDRVRGYTF	TGTGCCAGCAGTCGTGACAGGGTTCGTGGCTACACCTTC
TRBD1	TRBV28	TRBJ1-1	CASSPDRGRDTEAFF	TGTGCCAGCAGTCCGGACAGGGGGCGGGACACTGAAGCTTTCTTT
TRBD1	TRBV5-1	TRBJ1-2	CASSLGLPGQGNVYTF	TGCGCCAGCAGCTTGGGCCTGCCGGGACAGGGAAACGTCTACACCTTC
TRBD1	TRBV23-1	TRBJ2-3	CARYKTGQGDTDTQYF	TGCGCCAGGTATAAGACAGGGCAGGGGGATACGGATACGCAGTATTTT
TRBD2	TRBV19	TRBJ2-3	CASRGGTDTQYF	TGTGCCAGTAGGGGGGGGACAGATACGCAGTATTTT
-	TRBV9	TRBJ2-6	CASSVTTGISGANVLTF	TGTGCCAGCAGCGTAACTACAGGCATCTCTGGGGCCAACGTCCTGACTTTC
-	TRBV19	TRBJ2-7	CASSIDGSSSYEQYF	TGTGCCAGTAGTATCGACGGTTCTAGCTCCTACGAGCAGTACTTC
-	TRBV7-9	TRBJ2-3	CASSRGVDTQYF	TGTGCCAGCAGTCGGGGAGTAGATACGCAGTATTTT
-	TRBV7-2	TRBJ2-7	CASSSRDTGSYEQYF	TGTGCCAGCAGCTCCCGGGACACCGGCTCCTACGAGCAGTACTTC
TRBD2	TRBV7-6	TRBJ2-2	CASSPQLAGGNTGELFF	TGTGCCAGCAGCCCTCAACTAGCGGGGGGGAACACCGGGGAGCTGTTTTTT